The rows below give T cell receptor beta chains drawn from one sample of a study of technical replicates of blood from a handful of donors. Measured with immunoSEQ multiplex PCR; TCRdb has only the in-frame clones, and not every one. Counted here are some 77,000 clones, around 90% occurring once; the ten biggest clones make up 0.3% to 0.45%. Sequencing used T cells isolated from PBMCs. These receptors came from a human donor in good health. Each CDR3 is given with its conserved first and last residue. A D gene is named only where the DNA matches it firmly. Size is stated for part of the rows, as once, few or many counts, or as a class when the clone is expanded.

NA | TRBJ2-2 | TRBV5-1 | TRBD1 | TGCGCCAGCAGCTTTTCGGGACAGGTTGGATGGAACACCGGGGAGCTGTTTTTT | CASSFSGQVGWNTGELFF
NA | TRBJ2-3 | TRBV5-4 | TRBD2 | TGTGCCAGCAGCTTGGTAGCGGGGGAGACAGATACGCAGTATTTT | CASSLVAGETDTQYF
NA | TRBJ2-7 | TRBV30 | NA | TGTGCCTGGGAACCGGAATTTTATGGCAGGGGCTACGAGCAGTACTTC | CAWEPEFYGRGYEQYF
NA | TRBJ2-7 | TRBV5-1 | NA | TGCGCCAGCAGCCCCCCAGGAGGGGACGAGCAGTACTTC | CASSPPGGDEQYF
NA | TRBJ2-1 | TRBV6-5 | NA | TGTGCCAGCAGTTACCTAGGGGGGGTCAATGAGCAGTTCTTC | CASSYLGGVNEQFF
NA | TRBJ2-1 | TRBV21-1 | NA | TGTGCCAGCAGCAAGTCGGGACTAGCGGGAGGGCCAGTGGATGAGCAGTTCTTC | CASSKSGLAGGPVDEQFF
NA | TRBJ1-4 | TRBV29-1 | NA | TGCAGCGTCGGGATATCAGGTGAAAAACTGTTTTTT | CSVGISGEKLFF
NA | TRBJ1-1 | TRBV5-8 | TRBD1 | TGTGCCAGCAGCCCACCCGGGACAGGGAGGGCTGAAGCTTTCTTT | CASSPPGTGRAEAFF
NA | TRBJ1-5 | TRBV27 | NA | TGTGCCAGCAGTTTAAGACAGAGCTATAATCAGCCCCAGCATTTT | CASSLRQSYNQPQHF
once | TRBJ2-5 | TRBV6-5 | NA | TGTGCCAGCAGTTACAACTTACTAGGGACCCAGTACTTC | CASSYNLLGTQYF
NA | TRBJ1-5 | TRBV28 | TRBD1 | TGTGCCAGCAGTCCTCGGGACAGGACTTTTAATCAGCCCCAGCATTTT | CASSPRDRTFNQPQHF
NA | TRBJ2-3 | TRBV18 | TRBD2 | TGTGCCAGCTCACCAATCAGCGGGAGGCCCCCAGATACGCAGTATTTT | CASSPISGRPPDTQYF
NA | TRBJ1-5 | TRBV4-3 | NA | TGCGCCAGCAGCCAAGACGGGGGGGATCAGCCCCAGCATTTT | CASSQDGGDQPQHF
NA | TRBJ1-1 | TRBV6-5 | NA | TGTGCCAGCAGTTATGGCCAGGGGATCGCTGAAGCTTTCTTT | CASSYGQGIAEAFF
NA | TRBJ1-5 | TRBV11-2 | NA | TGTGCCAGCAGCCTTGAGGGAAATGTTTATAATCAGCCCCAGCATTTT | CASSLEGNVYNQPQHF
NA | TRBJ1-2 | TRBV14 | NA | TGTGCCAGCAGCCAAGATTTGGCAGGGAGGTATGGCTACACCTTC | CASSQDLAGRYGYTF
NA | TRBJ1-4 | TRBV30 | NA | TGTGCCTGGGGGCCCCAAGAAAAACTGTTTTTT | CAWGPQEKLFF
NA | TRBJ2-7 | TRBV29-1 | TRBD1 | TGCAGCGTTGCCTCAAACAGGGGATACGAGCAGTACTTC | CSVASNRGYEQYF
NA | TRBJ2-2 | TRBV19 | NA | TGTGCCAGTACTTGGAGCGGTAACACCGGGGAGCTGTTTTTT | CASTWSGNTGELFF
NA | TRBJ2-1 | TRBV9 | NA | TGTGCCAGCAGCGTTGAAGGGGAACCCTCCTACAATGAGCAGTTCTTC | CASSVEGEPSYNEQFF
NA | TRBJ2-7 | TRBV5-4 | NA | TGTGCCAGCAGCGTCGACAGACCCTCCTACGAGCAGTACTTC | CASSVDRPSYEQYF
NA | TRBJ1-2 | TRBV10-3 | NA | TGTGCCATCAGTGAAGAGGGGGTCGATGGCTACACCTTC | CAISEEGVDGYTF
NA | TRBJ2-5 | TRBV27 | TRBD1 | TGTGCCAGCAGTAGAGGGACAGGAATGTTAGAGACCCAGTACTTC | CASSRGTGMLETQYF
NA | TRBJ2-2 | TRBV9 | NA | TGTGCCAGCAGCGCCTCAGGGTGGTATGGCACCGGGGAGCTGTTTTTT | CASSASGWYGTGELFF
NA | TRBJ1-2 | TRBV27 | NA | TGTGCCAGCAGTTTACAGGGGCTAACTAACTATGGCTACACCTTC | CASSLQGLTNYGYTF
NA | TRBJ2-1 | TRBV5-4 | NA | TGTGCCAGCAAGAAAACACAAAGCGGTGAGCAGTTCTTC | CASKKTQSGEQFF
once | TRBJ2-5 | TRBV5-1 | TRBD2 | TGCGCCAGCAGCTTAATTCCCGGGACTAGCGGAAGTCAAGAGACCCAGTACTTC | CASSLIPGTSGSQETQYF
NA | TRBJ1-1 | TRBV7-9 | NA | TGTGCCAGCAGCTTAGGTGTGAGGGCTGAAGCTTTCTTT | CASSLGVRAEAFF